The TCR beta chain under discussion was sequenced for a study of cytomegalovirus exposure and HLA in healthy donors (dated by TCRdb to about 2017). With regard to the full study: An earlier analysis of 587 of the donors reported 276 Gb of sequence data and 95 million to 140 million unique TCR beta sequences obtained from about 179 million T cells. The genetic ancestry cluster associated with self-reported Caucasian donors included 81% of the roughly 400 genotyped donors. HLA typing covered class I and class II loci at four-digit resolution. In addition to the first cohort of approximately 650 subjects, a separate validation cohort of over 90 different subjects was used. An early release covering about 600 HLA-typed donors comprised approximately 290 gigabases of sequencing data and tens of millions of unique TCR sequences. The T cell repertoires of about 700 subjects were profiled by immunosequencing and related to cytomegalovirus serostatus. To predict cytomegalovirus infection status, the study brought together high-throughput TCR immunosequencing, statistical association of individual TCRs with disease status, and machine learning. Across 398 genotyped donors of the cohort, an average of about 240,000 unique TCR beta nucleotide sequences per donor were sequenced, and roughly 20% of those sequences were non-productive. Because of strong linkage in the cohort, four or five DR-DQ haplotypes were treated as single units for association and clustering. All discovery cohort repertoires had been generated using a single sequencing platform. The study aimed to test whether signatures of past pathogen exposure could be identified by cataloging public T cell receptors. A later genetic analysis took genome-wide SNP genotypes for about 55% of the roughly 670 donors and used that subset as a discovery cohort. Rather than using new phenotypic data, the later analysis identified candidate immune exposures from TCR beta sequences and from how often those sequences occurred across donors. Typing coverage differed by locus: A, B, C, DRB1 and DQB1 were typed in about 629-640 donors, DQA1 in approximately 520, DPA1 in around 610, and DPB1 in about 450. Donor age, sex, ethnicity and CMV serostatus were compiled alongside the repertoire data. In an earlier analysis of around 540 of the donors, high-throughput TCR beta sequencing was used to judge whether each TCR beta V gene segment behaved as functional or pseudogenic. To study patterns of TCR occurrence, a later analysis re-analyzed previously published TCR beta repertoires from 600 to 750 donors and added high-resolution HLA genotyping.

A word on this clone: Its antigen remains undetermined. No qualities accompany the bases; no much larger clone lies one base away.

The protocol used for the library was the immunoSEQ multiplex PCR assay. A mixture of 60 forward primers for TCR Vbeta segments and 13 reverse primers for TCR Jbeta segments was used in the multiplex PCR. The CDR3 region of rearranged TCR beta genes was amplified from genomic DNA by a multiplex PCR assay. The Illumina HiSeq System was used to sequence the amplified TCR beta libraries as 87-base-pair reads. The authors' pipeline ran thus. In a later analysis, roughly 80 million unique TCR beta chains were counted across the 500 to 850 repertoires, and approximately 9.9 million of these chains were shared by at least two donors. A nearest-neighbor algorithm error-corrected the raw reads and collapsed the reads into unique sequences, merging closely related sequences to remove PCR and sequencing errors. To assign V, D and J gene segments, CDR3 sequences were aligned to IMGT reference sequences. For a sequence to be retained, at least a six-nucleotide match to both a V gene segment and a J gene segment was required. A rearrangement was called productive if the CDR3 had no stop codons and remained in frame with V and J, and every other rearrangement was called non-productive. CDR3 was defined according to IMGT convention as the region running from the second conserved V-encoded cysteine to the conserved J-encoded phenylalanine. In an earlier analysis of approximately 500 of the donors, sequences lacking an unambiguous match to a single V gene segment were excluded. In an earlier analysis of roughly 500 of the donors, V segments were called functional above 56.7% productive rearrangements and were called segregating when the between-donor standard deviation exceeded 5%. A statistical classification framework was built to diagnose cytomegalovirus status from the catalog of TCR beta chain sequences. V and J gene assignment, in a later analysis, came from comparing TCR nucleotide sequences with IMGT/GENE-DB human TR gene sequences. In a later analysis, CDR3 sequences and most-parsimonious VDJ recombination scenarios were assigned using the TCRdist pipeline. In a later analysis, each TCR beta chain was defined by its CDR3 amino acid sequence together with its V-gene family, and reads without a unique V-gene family were excluded. A later analysis removed 500 to 600 highly shared, low-generation-probability nucleotide sequences to deal with suspected cross-contamination and a sequencing artifact. In a later analysis, a clonal expansion index for each public chain was calculated from normalized within-repertoire ranks of inferred template counts. In a later analysis, generation probabilities were computed with a VDJ recombination model fitted to out-of-frame rearrangements, and the resulting probabilities were checked against IGoR. In a later analysis, hypergeometric tests were used to score TCR-TCR, TCR-HLA and TCR-CMV co-occurrence, with a repertoire-size bias correction applied to TCR pairs. False discovery rates were estimated in a later analysis by permuting HLA or CMV assignments 20 times. In a later analysis, co-occurring TCRs were grouped using DBSCAN, and TCRdist sequence similarity was added for clustering within HLA-allele-positive subsets. For co-occurrence clustering, repertoires with fewer than 30,000 or more than 120,000 public chains were excluded, along with five repertoires with anomalous nucleotide sharing. In its TCRdb copy, this immuneACCESS table keeps in-frame sequences only and misses some clones. Where compared with another copy, unresolved V genes explain less than half of these, and the others have no known cause. V and J calls and clone size are those listed in that table; D and trimming were worked out from the DNA. This sample comprises about 120,000 clones, more than 60% of them detected only once. Of the sample, 3.4% is held by the ten largest clones.

The paper's findings and limits, for the study overall: According to the authors, the approach could potentially be generalized to other disease states and immunological phenotypes. In a later genetic analysis, a missense DCLRE1C variant was associated with V-gene and J-gene trimming of TCR beta chains, and the association was replicated in an independent cohort. At a false discovery rate of 0.05, a later analysis linked approximately 18,000 TCR beta sequences to specific HLA alleles. Compared with equally common non-associated chains, HLA-associated TCR beta chains in a later analysis were more clonally expanded and had lower generation probabilities. A further reported finding was that TCR beta sequences accurately predicted the HLA-A and HLA-B alleles for most subjects in the first cohort. Most TCR sequences were observed very rarely across donors, whereas some public TCRs were present in many individuals. Broadly in line with IMGT annotations, most TCR beta V segments showed up in productive rearrangements about 87% or about 30% of the time in an earlier analysis of a few hundred of the donors. Because some donors lacked HLA typing at each locus, the association tests relied only on the typed subset. Because counts were too low, roughly 16 rarely observed V segments, including chromosome 9 orphons, were excluded from the earlier analysis of roughly 580 of the donors. The cohort was sequenced for TCR beta chains only, and without alpha or paired-chain data the features that could be detected were limited. According to a later genetic analysis, donors in an Asian-associated ancestry cluster had fewer N-insertions in productive TCRs than the approximately 670-donor mean. A few of the identified cytomegalovirus-associated TCR beta chains were confirmed in vitro to be specific for cytomegalovirus antigens. Assigning TCR associations to individual alleles was difficult when HLA alleles, especially DR and DQ, strongly co-occurred. Correlated functional status among segregating V segments might be attributable to linkage disequilibrium, but an unknown experimental factor could not be ruled out. The only immune exposure information available for the cohort was CMV serostatus. Cytomegalovirus status was reported to be diagnosed by the classifier with high specificity and sensitivity in both the original and validation cohorts. Because the 87-base-pair reads could not distinguish some IMGT-functional V segments, including TRBV6-2 and TRBV6-3, those segments were excluded. According to a later analysis, most CMV-associated TCR beta chains appeared to be HLA-restricted, and the HLA associations seemed to be driven largely by CMV exposure. In the study, roughly 160 TCR beta chains were listed as associated with cytomegalovirus. A group of highly shared sequence variants was considered likely to be a technical artifact of the sequencing pipeline. In a later analysis, several top co-occurrence clusters were reported to appear linked to parvovirus B19, influenza, CMV and Epstein-Barr virus. Roughly uniform sequencing depth across donors was assumed in presence/absence analyses, although this assumption may not hold. In a later analysis, the rate of TCR association differed among HLA loci, with DRB1 alleles having the most associated TCRs and HLA-C alleles having the fewest.

The cohort comprised 710 or so healthy bone marrow donors. At the time of sampling, every cohort member was nominally healthy, though immune exposures that went unrecorded were likely present. The donor tested CMV seronegative and was one of the 352 seronegative cohort members. A peripheral blood sample was collected from each donor, and TCR beta sequencing was performed on peripheral blood mononuclear cells. Genomic DNA was extracted from the blood cell samples with the Qiagen DNeasy Blood Extraction Kit. V and J lose 10 bases and 3 bases, and a span of 16 bases separates them. The CDR3, cysteine through phenylalanine, is 14 amino acids long. Just CDR3 DNA is preserved here, 42 bases in frame from base 1. CDR1 and CDR2, looked up from the germline V gene (reference sequence), are SGHNT and YYREEE.

This clonotype was obtained from a man aged 30 to 45 in good health and CMV-seronegative. Rearrangement joined TRBV5-4 to TRBJ2-2, and perhaps TRBD2 as D gene, on 5 matching bases. The sequenced sample consisted of PBMCs. DNA sequence: TGTGCCTTCGTCCGGGGTTTGGACACCGGGGAGCTGTTTTTT. Its protein product is CAFVRGLDTGELFF.